Here is one T cell receptor beta chain with its context. The clone's antigen remains unknown. No much larger clone is present one base from it, and per-base qualities are unavailable. Separate from the roughly 650-subject first cohort, the validation cohort of roughly 130 subjects was the group to which the donors belonged. The data are from a study of cytomegalovirus exposure and HLA in healthy donors (dated by TCRdb to 2017 to 2019). With regard to the full study: The 666 repertoires of the first cohort and the roughly 120 validation repertoires were produced on the same platform, according to a later analysis. The study aimed to test whether cataloging public T cell receptors could reveal signatures of past pathogen exposure. A separate validation cohort of over 95 different subjects was used in addition to the roughly 640-subject first cohort. To predict cytomegalovirus infection status, the study brought together high-throughput TCR immunosequencing, statistical association of individual TCRs with disease status, and machine learning.

Beyond this particular receptor, the publication reports: In a later analysis, TCRs clustered in the first cohort were found to also tend to co-occur in the 130 or so validation repertoires, with 94% of cluster scores above 0. The study gave a list of under 200 TCR beta chains associated with cytomegalovirus. The classifier was reported to diagnose cytomegalovirus status with high specificity and sensitivity in both the original cohort and the validation cohort. The authors suggested that the approach could potentially be generalized to other disease states and immunological phenotypes. Across donors, most TCR sequences were observed very rarely, whereas some public TCRs were present in many individuals. A few of the identified cytomegalovirus-associated TCR beta chains were confirmed in vitro to be specific for cytomegalovirus antigens. All 120 repertoires were used to score co-occurrence in the validation cohort in a later analysis, because that analysis had no HLA typing for the cohort.

The library was obtained by the immunoSEQ multiplex PCR assay. The original pipeline was this. To diagnose cytomegalovirus status from the catalog of TCR beta chain sequences, a statistical classification framework was built. TCRdb re-hosts the immuneACCESS table, in-frame sequences only. Its copies lack some clones; in the studies checked, an unresolved V gene accounts for under half of them, and the cause for the rest is not known. V and J calls and clone size are given by that table; D and trimming were obtained from the DNA. The table for this sample lists about 130,000 clones; nearly 90% of them were counted only once. Around 1.2% of the sample rests with the top ten. The CDR3 runs 15 amino acids, cysteine and phenylalanine included. CDR3 DNA is the only sequence kept; it has 45 bases, read in frame from the first base. From a lookup of the germline V gene (reference sequence), CDR1 and CDR2 are LNHDA and SQIVND. V is cut by 4 bases and J by 2 bases, and the space between the germline ends is 12 bases.

The sequencing sample was made of PBMCs. The chain couples TRBV19 to TRBJ2-1, with a tentative D gene TRBD1 over 7 matching bases. This TCR was sampled from a woman between 18 and 29 years old in good health and CMV-seronegative. The DNA is TGTGCCAGTAGTAGCGGGACAGAGACCTACAATGAGCAGTTCTTC. Its product reads: CASSSGTETYNEQFF.